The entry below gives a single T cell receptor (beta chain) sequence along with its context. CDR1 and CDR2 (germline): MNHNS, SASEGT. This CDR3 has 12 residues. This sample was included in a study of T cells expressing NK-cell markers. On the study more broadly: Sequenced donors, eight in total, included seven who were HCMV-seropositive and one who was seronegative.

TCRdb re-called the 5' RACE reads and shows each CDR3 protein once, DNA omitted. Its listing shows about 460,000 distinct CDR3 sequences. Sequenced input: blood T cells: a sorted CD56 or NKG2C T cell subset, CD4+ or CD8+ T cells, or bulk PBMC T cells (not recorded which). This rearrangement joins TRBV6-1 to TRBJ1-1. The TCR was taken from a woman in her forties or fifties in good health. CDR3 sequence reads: CASKDGLTEAFF.